This TCR beta chain was observed in a study of blood T cell repertoires in COVID-19 (dated by TCRdb to 2018 to 2021). Notes on the research overall: Collaborator samples came from the United States, Italy and Spain and covered acute and convalescent phases of COVID-19. The prospective study material was composed of cDNA or gDNA derived from T cells, B-cell-depleted T cells, or PBMCs. The dataset comprised deeply sampled blood TCRbeta repertoires from subjects exposed to, actively infected with, or recovered from COVID-19. The repertoires were made available in a free public database intended to serve as a resource for research on the immune response to SARS-CoV-2. The samples were drawn from the first 160 participants of the ongoing ImmuneRACE study and from some 1,300 subjects provided by 6 global collaborators. The sample metadata nearly always contained a de-identified subject ID, COVID-19 status, age in years and sex. Where available, HLA class I and class II types were taken from metadata supplied by the sample provider and were not determined by assay-based typing.

Results the study describes overall, beyond this receptor: How much clinical and demographic metadata was included differed by source and by participant, and the metadata was provided uncurated.

The immunoSEQ Assay, a bias-controlled multiplex PCR, was used to amplify TCRbeta CDR3 regions from genomic DNA. The published analysis was carried out like this. Within the assay, amplification of reference gene primers was used to estimate how many nucleated cells each sample contained. To quantify the absolute abundance of each unique TCRbeta CDR3 rearrangement, sequence reads were collapsed and filtered. For each sample, productive Simpson clonality was calculated by taking the square root of Simpson's diversity index across productive rearrangements. TCRdb took this table from immuneACCESS and kept in-frame rearrangements with V and J called. Such tables lack part of the clones; where checked against another copy, unresolved V genes explain under half of the gap, and the rest is unexplained. V, J and clone size reflect that table, while D and trimming were determined from the DNA. Across this sample there are 13,000 or so clones, with around nine tenths seen only once. The ten largest clones capture more than 2% of the sample.

This clone appeared once. This receptor's antigen is unknown. Base qualities are not provided; no much larger clone lies one nucleotide away. The collaborating institutions used their own protocols to collect whole blood in K2EDTA tubes. For TCRbeta analysis, collaborators shipped samples in one of three forms: frozen whole blood, isolated PBMCs, or DNA extracted from either of those sample types. Its CDR3 holds 15 amino acids, cysteine through phenylalanine. CDR3 DNA is the only sequence kept; it has 45 bases, read in frame from the first base. The germline V gene sets CDR1 to SGHRS and CDR2 to YFSETQ. Unmatched junction bases come to 3, with V trimmed by 0 bases and J by 6 bases.

The receptor was isolated from a human donor in a cohort sampled during active COVID-19. The rearrangement joined TRBV5-1 to TRBJ1-6, with 7 bases matching TRBD1. Sample: peripheral blood. The CDR3 in this case is CASSLARDSNSPLHF. The DNA sequence is TGCGCCAGCAGCTTGGCCCGGGACAGTAATTCACCCCTCCACTTT.